The 10 T cell receptor beta chains below all came from one sample that was sequenced in a study of Ad26.COV2.S vaccination and SARS-CoV-2 variants. Treatment: over 15 received Ad26.COV2.S at low or high dose, single or two shots; 5 received placebo; per-sample allocation not given. After the first vaccine or placebo injection, samples were drawn on day 63. Profiling relied on immunoSEQ multiplex PCR, and the TCRdb table lists in-frame clones only, not all of them. This repertoire shows a few hundred thousand clones, around four fifths found once; its top ten account for more than 7%. The sequenced sample was peripheral blood, obtained in a trial of Ad26.COV2.S vaccine versus placebo. These receptors originate from a person between 18 and 60 years old who received the Ad26.COV2.S COVID-19 vaccine or a placebo.

This chain links TRBV5-5 with TRBJ2-2; D ambiguous. Germline V gene lookup returns CDR1 SGHKS and CDR2 YYEKEE (reference sequence). V dropped 4 bases and J dropped 6 bases, with 13 bases sitting between them. CDR3 length: 14 residues. The CDR3 loop reads CASSPNLYAGELFF. Written as DNA, the CDR3 is TGTGCCAGCAGCCCGAACTTGTACGCCGGGGAGCTGTTTTTT.

This clone has more than one count but fewer than ten. Other DNA sequences from this sample encode an identical CDR3 as well. The V gene is TRBV19, the J gene TRBJ2-7; D might be TRBD1 or TRBD2, each matching 5 bases. With 4 bases removed from V and 5 bases from J, the gap between germline ends came to 12 bases. There are 13 residues in the CDR3. Germline values: CDR1 LNHDA, CDR2 SQIVND (reference sequence). The CDR3 spells CASSRSGLHEQYF. CDR3 nucleotide sequence: TGTGCCAGTAGTAGATCGGGGCTCCACGAGCAGTACTTC. The full variable domain, completed using reference TRBV19 and TRBJ2-7, is DGGITQSPKYLFRKEGQNVTLSCEQNLNHDAMYWYRQDPGQGLRLIYYSQIVNDFQKGDIAEGYSVSREKKESFPLTVTSAQKNPTAFYLCASSRSGLHEQYFGPGTRLTVT.

The chain carries TRBV18 and TRBJ1-1; D unresolved. The CDR3 runs 13 residues. Trimming removed 5 bases from V and 4 bases from J, with 11 bases in between. CDR1 is KGHSH and CDR2 is LQKENI in the germline V gene. The CDR3 here is CASSSGTATEAFF. CDR3 DNA sequence: TGTGCCAGCTCAAGCGGTACCGCCACTGAAGCTTTCTTT.

This sequence joins TRBV12-3 or TRBV12-4 and TRBJ2-3, with D unclear. The CDR3 has 13 amino acids. V lost 6 bases and J 3 bases, leaving 10 bases between the germline ends. The CDR3 sequence: CASSRWGTDTQYF. As DNA, the CDR3 is TGTGCCAGCAGCCGCTGGGGAACAGATACGCAGTATTTT.

This chain joins TRBV2 and TRBJ1-2, with TRBD1 as a possible D gene (6 bases). Germline CDR1 reads SNHLY; CDR2 reads FYNNEI. The germline V and J ends were trimmed by 6 bases and 4 bases, with 12 bases remaining between them. CDR3 length: 13 residues. CDR3 in amino acids: CASRPGQLYGYTF. The CDR3 DNA reads as TGTGCCAGCAGGCCCGGACAGCTCTATGGCTACACCTTC.

This chain uses TRBV6-2 or TRBV6-3 with TRBJ2-1; TRBD1 might be the D (6 bases). The CDR3 covers 19 residues. The germline V and J ends were trimmed by 2 bases and 0 bases, with 20 bases remaining between them. Germline V lookup: CDR1 MNHEY, CDR2 SVGEGT. The CDR3 DNA follows: TGTGCCAGCAGTTACCCACCAGGGGAGCGGTTTAGCTCCTACAATGAGCAGTTCTTC. Translating it yields CASSYPPGERFSSYNEQFF.

This rearrangement joins TRBV4-1 to TRBJ2-1, with a tentative D call TRBD1 (6 bases). There are 17 residues in the CDR3. The germline V gene has CDR1 MGHRA and CDR2 YSYEKL. With 3 bases removed from V and 5 bases from J, the gap between germline ends came to 20 bases. The CDR3 nucleotides read TGCGCCAGCAGCCAGGTCCTCGACCGCTCAGGGGACAATGAGCAGTTCTTC. Translation gives CASSQVLDRSGDNEQFF.

V and J are TRBV6-5 and TRBJ1-1, with D perhaps matching TRBD1 (6 bases). Trimming pared 11 bases from V and 4 bases from J, leaving 14 bases between. The CDR3 runs 12 residues. Germline V gene sequence: CDR1 MNHEY, CDR2 SVGAGI. CDR3 loop: CAGTQGGTEAFF. CDR3 in DNA: TGTGCCGGTACACAGGGAGGCACTGAAGCTTTCTTT.

This clone was seen once. The chain uses TRBV4-2 and TRBJ1-2, with a possible D match to TRBD1 (5 bases). The length of the CDR3 is 12 residues. Germline CDR1 reads LGHNA; CDR2 reads YNFKEQ. The V and J ends lost 1 base and 7 bases respectively, with 7 bases between them. Written as DNA, the CDR3 is TGTGCCAGCAGCCAAGGAGGGGTTGGCTACACCTTC. It translates to CASSQGGVGYTF.

The sample holds a few counts of this clone. The chain combines TRBV7-2 with TRBJ2-1; possibly TRBD2 for D (5 bases). The V gene lost 8 bases and the J gene lost 0 bases, with 14 bases spanning the gap. Germline V gene lookup returns CDR1 SGHTA and CDR2 FQGNSA. The CDR3 covers 15 residues. The CDR3 bases are TGTGCCAGCCTGAGGGCGGAATCCTCCTACAATGAGCAGTTCTTC. Translation gives CASLRAESSYNEQFF.